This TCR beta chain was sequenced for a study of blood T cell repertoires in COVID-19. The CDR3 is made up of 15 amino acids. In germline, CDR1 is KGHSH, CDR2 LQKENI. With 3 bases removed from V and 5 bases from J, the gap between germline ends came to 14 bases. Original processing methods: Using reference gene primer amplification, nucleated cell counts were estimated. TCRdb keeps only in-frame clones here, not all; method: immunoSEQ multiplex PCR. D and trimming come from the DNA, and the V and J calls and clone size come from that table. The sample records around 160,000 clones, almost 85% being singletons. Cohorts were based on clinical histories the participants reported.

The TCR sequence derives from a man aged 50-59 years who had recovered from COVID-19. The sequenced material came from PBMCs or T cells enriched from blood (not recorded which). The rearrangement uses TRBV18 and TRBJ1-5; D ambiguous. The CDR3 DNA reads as TGTGCCAGCTCACCCGCTATGGGGAGGGATCAGCCCCAGCATTTT. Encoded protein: CASSPAMGRDQPQHF. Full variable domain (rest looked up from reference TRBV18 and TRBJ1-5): NAGVMQNPRHLVRRRGQEARLRCSPMKGHSHVYWYRQLPEEGLKFMVYLQKENIIDESGMPKERFSAEFPKEGPSILRIQQVVRGDSAAYFCASSPAMGRDQPQHFGDGTRLSIL.